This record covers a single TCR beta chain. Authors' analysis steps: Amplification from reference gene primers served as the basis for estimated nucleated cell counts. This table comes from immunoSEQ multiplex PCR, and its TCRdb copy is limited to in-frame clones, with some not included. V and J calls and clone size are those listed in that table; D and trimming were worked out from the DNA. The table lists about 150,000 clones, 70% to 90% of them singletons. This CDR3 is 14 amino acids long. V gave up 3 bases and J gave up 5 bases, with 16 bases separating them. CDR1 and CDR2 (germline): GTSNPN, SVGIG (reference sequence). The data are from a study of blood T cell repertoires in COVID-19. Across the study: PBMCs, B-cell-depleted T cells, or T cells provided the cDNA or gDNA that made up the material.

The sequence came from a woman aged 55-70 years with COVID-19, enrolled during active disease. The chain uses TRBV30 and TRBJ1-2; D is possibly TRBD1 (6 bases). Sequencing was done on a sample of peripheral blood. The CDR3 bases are TGTGCCTGGAGGACACAGGGTTCCCTTTATGGCTACACCTTC. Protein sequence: CAWRTQGSLYGYTF.